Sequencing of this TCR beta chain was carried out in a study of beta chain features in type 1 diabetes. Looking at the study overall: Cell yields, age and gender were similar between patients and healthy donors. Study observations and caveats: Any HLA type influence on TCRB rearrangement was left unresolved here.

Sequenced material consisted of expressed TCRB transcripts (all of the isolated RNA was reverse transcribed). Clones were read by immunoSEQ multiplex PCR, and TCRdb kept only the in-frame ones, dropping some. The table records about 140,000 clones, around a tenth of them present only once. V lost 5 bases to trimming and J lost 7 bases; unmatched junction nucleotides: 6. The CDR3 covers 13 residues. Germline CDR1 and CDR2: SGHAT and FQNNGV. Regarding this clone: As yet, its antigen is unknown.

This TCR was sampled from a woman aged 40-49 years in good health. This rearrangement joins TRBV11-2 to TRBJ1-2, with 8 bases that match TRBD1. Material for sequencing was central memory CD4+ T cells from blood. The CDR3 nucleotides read TGTGCCAGCAGCACTGACAGGGGACGTGGCTACACCTTC. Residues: CASSTDRGRGYTF.